This T cell receptor beta chain was identified in a study of T cells after yellow fever vaccination. Turning to the study itself: SMART-Seq v4 Ultra Low Input served to prepare low-cell-number fractions.

Germline V lookup: CDR1 KGHSH, CDR2 LQKENI. CDR3 length equals 16 residues. The study made its TCR cDNA through 5'RACE template switching. That step introduced a universal primer site along with UMIs. A single record per CDR3 protein comes from TCRdb applying MiXCR to the 5' RACE reads. Of about 310,000 distinct CDR3 sequences in the sample, about 3.5% were seen once. Regarding the study as a whole: Any FACS-sorted repertoire could hold abundant clonotypes that contaminate it from the bulk population.

As concerns this clonotype: Its matching antigen is unknown. A single base separates this from a much larger clone, so it may be a read error.

The clonotype originates from a man between 18 and 29 years old who received the YFV17D yellow fever vaccine. The source was PBMCs, collected on the day of the yellow fever booster vaccination. The chain has TRBV18 and TRBJ2-1; the D is unclear. In DNA, the CDR3 is TGTGCCAGCTCCCTGAGCTTGGTTGGAGCCTACAATGAGAAGTTCTTC. This translates into CASSLSLVGAYNEKFF.